This TCR beta chain emerged from a study of T cells after yellow fever vaccination. TCRdb used MiXCR to reprocess the 5' RACE reads, holding one entry per CDR3 protein. Seen here are a few hundred thousand distinct CDR3 sequences, 8.7% observed once, and the top ten hold under 20%. This clonotype was counted only a few times. Its antigen remains unknown. The germline V gene has CDR1 SGHRS and CDR2 YFSETQ. The length of the CDR3 is 18 residues. After removal of 5 bases from V and 4 bases from J, the junction contained 20 bases not matched to a gene. Overall study findings and caveats: There was a small share of clonotypes that showed up in both the CD4 and CD8 compartments.

The clonotype was recovered from a man aged 18-30 years who received the YFV17D yellow fever vaccine. The source material was PBMCs, sampled on the day of the first yellow fever vaccination. The chain joins TRBV5-1 to TRBJ2-7; 8 bases fit TRBD2. The CDR3 protein is CASSPSAGGSYDFYEQYF. CDR3 DNA sequence: TGCGCCAGCAGTCCGTCTGCGGGGGGATCTTACGACTTTTACGAGCAGTACTTC.